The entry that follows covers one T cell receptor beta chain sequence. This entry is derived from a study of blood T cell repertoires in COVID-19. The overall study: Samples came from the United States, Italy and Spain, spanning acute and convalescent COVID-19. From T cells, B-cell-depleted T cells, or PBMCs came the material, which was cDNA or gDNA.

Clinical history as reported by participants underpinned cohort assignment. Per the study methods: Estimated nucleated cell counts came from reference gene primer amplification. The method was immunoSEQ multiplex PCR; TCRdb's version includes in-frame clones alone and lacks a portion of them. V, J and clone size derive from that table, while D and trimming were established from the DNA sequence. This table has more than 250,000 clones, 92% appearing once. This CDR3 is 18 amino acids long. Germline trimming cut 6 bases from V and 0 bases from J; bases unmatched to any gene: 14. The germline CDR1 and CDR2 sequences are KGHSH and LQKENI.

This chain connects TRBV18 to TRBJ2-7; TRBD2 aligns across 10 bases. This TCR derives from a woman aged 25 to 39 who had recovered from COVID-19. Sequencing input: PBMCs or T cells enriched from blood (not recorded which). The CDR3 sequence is CASSYHRQAGGSSYEQYF. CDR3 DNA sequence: TGTGCCAGCTCTTACCATCGGCAAGCGGGGGGGAGCTCCTACGAGCAGTACTTC.